Sequencing of this T cell receptor (beta chain) was carried out in a study of blood T cell repertoires in COVID-19. The table came from immunoSEQ multiplex PCR; TCRdb's copy has only in-frame clones and leaves some out. The repertoire holds a few hundred thousand clones, with about 90% as singletons. Looked up from germline, CDR1 is LNHDA and CDR2 is SQIVND (reference sequence). The CDR3 covers 19 residues. V was pared by 7 bases and J by 1 base, with 19 bases of the junction left unmatched. Those who participated ranged in age from about 18 to 89 years and resided in approximately 23 US areas. The chain is built from TRBV19 and TRBJ2-3; 8 bases are a match to TRBD1. Sequencing input: PBMCs or T cells enriched from blood (not recorded which). This sequence originates from a human donor in a cohort exposed to, infected with or recovered from COVID-19 (not recorded which). The donor label of this sample is uncertain. The DNA of the CDR3 is TGTGCCAGTAATAATCGATGGGACAGGACTCCTGGGGGCACAGATACGCAGTATTTT. The encoded protein is CASNNRWDRTPGGTDTQYF. The full variable domain, its missing parts supplied by reference TRBV19 and TRBJ2-3, is DGGITQSPKYLFRKEGQNVTLSCEQNLNHDAMYWYRQDPGQGLRLIYYSQIVNDFQKGDIAEGYSVSREKKESFPLTVTSAQKNPTAFYLCASNNRWDRTPGGTDTQYFGPGTRLTVL.